The T cell receptor (beta chain) described here comes from a study of T cell responses to AZD1222 COVID-19 vaccine. About the research overall: Pooled in the analysis were second doses at about 4 or about 12 weeks.

Whole-study findings and limits: White British ancestry dominated among donors, who included more females, and clonal diversity was possibly underestimated. Increased Spike-specific TCR breadth and depth were observed after two AZD1222 doses.

Regarding this clone: Its matching antigen is unknown.

Using immunoSEQ multiplex PCR, the repertoire was profiled, and TCRdb retains in-frame clones only, with some absent. Among approximately 92,000 clones listed, approximately 90% were seen once. The V and J ends lost 0 bases and 3 bases respectively, with 12 bases between them. The germline gives CDR1 SGHRS, CDR2 YFSETQ. The CDR3 contains 15 residues. The chain carries TRBV5-1 and TRBJ1-2, with no clear D. This TCR was sampled from an adult in good health. Here the sequenced sample was peripheral blood, taken on day 0 of AZD1222 vaccination. The CDR3 coding sequence is TGCGCCAGCAGCTTGGCGCCCCTCGGGGACTATGGCTACACCTTC. Translation gives CASSLAPLGDYGYTF.